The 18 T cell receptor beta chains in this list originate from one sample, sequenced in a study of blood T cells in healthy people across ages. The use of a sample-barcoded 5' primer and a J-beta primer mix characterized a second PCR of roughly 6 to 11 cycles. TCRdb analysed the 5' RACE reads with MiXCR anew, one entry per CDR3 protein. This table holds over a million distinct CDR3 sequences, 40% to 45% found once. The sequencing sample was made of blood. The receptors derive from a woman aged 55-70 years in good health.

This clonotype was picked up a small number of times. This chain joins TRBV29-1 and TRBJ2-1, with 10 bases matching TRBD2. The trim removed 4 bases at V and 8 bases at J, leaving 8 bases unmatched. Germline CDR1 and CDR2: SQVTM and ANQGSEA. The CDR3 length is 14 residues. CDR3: CSVGSGRPWDEQFF. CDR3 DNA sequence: TGCAGCGTTGGTAGCGGGAGGCCATGGGATGAGCAGTTCTTC.

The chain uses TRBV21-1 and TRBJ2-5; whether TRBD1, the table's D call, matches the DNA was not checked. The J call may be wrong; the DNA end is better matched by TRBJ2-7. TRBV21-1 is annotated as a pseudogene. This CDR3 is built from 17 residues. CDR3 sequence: CASRYRSGTGFNYEQYF. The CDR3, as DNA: TGTGCCAGCAGGTATCGTTCAGGGACAGGGTTCAACTACGAGCAGTACTTC.

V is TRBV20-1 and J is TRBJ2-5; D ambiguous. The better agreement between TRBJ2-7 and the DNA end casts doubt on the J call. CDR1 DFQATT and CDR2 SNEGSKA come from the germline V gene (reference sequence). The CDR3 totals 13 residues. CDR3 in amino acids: CSASVTKPYEQYF. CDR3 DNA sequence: TGCAGTGCTTCCGTCACCAAGCCCTACGAGCAGTACTTC.

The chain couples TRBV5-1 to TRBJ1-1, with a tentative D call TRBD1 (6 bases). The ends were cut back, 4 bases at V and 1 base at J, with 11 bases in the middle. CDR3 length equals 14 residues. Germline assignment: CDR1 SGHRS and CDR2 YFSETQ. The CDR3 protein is CASSQGTKNTEAFF. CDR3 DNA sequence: TGCGCCAGCAGCCAGGGGACCAAGAACACTGAAGCTTTCTTT.

CDR3 region: CASSVEGLGPQYF. The CDR3 DNA follows: TGTGCCAGCAGCGTAGAAGGGTTAGGGCCGCAGTATTTT. The chain combines TRBV9 with TRBJ2-3, with D hard to call. V lost 0 bases, J lost 10 bases, and 12 bases lay in between. CDR3 length: 13 residues. Germline V gene lookup returns CDR1 SGDLS and CDR2 YYNGEE. Full variable domain (outside the CDR3, taken from reference TRBV9 and TRBJ2-3): DSGVTQTPKHLITATGQRVTLRCSPRSGDLSVYWYQQSLDQGLQFLIQYYNGEERAKGNILERFSAQQFPDLHSELNLSSLELGDSALYFCASSVEGLGPQYFGPGTRLTVL.

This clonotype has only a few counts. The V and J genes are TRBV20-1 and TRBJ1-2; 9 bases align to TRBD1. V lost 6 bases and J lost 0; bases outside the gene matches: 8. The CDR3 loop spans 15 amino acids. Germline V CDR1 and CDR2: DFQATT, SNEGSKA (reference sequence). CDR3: CSAPDRGTANYGYTF. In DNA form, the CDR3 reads TGCAGTGCACCGGACAGGGGTACAGCTAACTATGGCTACACCTTC.

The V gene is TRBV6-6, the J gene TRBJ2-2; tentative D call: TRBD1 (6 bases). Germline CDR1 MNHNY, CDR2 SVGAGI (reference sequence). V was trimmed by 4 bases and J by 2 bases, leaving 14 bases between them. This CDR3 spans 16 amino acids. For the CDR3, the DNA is TGTGCCAGCAGTTCTCGGACGGGACAAAACACCGGGGAGCTGTTTTTT. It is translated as CASSSRTGQNTGELFF.

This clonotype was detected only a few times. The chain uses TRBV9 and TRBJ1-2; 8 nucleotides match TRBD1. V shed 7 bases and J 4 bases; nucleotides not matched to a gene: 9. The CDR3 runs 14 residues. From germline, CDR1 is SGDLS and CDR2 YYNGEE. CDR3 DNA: TGTGCCAGCGGCCCCCCGACAGGGGCCTATGGCTACACCTTC. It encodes CASGPPTGAYGYTF.

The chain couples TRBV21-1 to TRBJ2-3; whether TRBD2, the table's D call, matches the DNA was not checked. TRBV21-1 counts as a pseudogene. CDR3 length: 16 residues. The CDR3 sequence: CASSSRPSGDTDTRYF. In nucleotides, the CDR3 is TGTGCCAGCAGCTCCAGACCTAGCGGGGACACAGATACGCGGTATTTT.

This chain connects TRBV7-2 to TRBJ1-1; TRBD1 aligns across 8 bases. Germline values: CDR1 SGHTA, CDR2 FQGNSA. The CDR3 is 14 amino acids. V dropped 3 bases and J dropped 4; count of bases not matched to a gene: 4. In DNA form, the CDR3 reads TGTGCCAGCAGCTTCGGACAGGGAAGCACTGAAGCTTTCTTT. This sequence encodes CASSFGQGSTEAFF.

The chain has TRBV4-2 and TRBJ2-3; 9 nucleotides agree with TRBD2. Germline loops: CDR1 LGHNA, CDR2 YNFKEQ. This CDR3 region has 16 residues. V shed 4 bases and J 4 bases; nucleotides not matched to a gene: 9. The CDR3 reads CASSPEAGGTADTQYF. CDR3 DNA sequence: TGTGCCAGCAGCCCCGAAGCGGGAGGTACTGCAGATACGCAGTATTTT.

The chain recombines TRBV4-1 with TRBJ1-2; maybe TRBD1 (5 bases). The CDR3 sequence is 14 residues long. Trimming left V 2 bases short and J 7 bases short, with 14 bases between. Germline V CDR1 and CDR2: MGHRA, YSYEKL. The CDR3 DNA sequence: TGCGCCAGCAGCCAAAAGGCCAGGGCGAGTGGCTACACCTTC. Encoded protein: CASSQKARASGYTF.

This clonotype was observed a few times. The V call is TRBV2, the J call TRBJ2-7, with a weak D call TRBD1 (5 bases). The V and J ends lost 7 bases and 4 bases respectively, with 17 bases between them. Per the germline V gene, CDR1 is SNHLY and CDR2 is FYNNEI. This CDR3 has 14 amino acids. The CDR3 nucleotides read TGTGCCAGCACCCCGCGAAGGGGCTATTACGAGCAGTACTTC. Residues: CASTPRRGYYEQYF.

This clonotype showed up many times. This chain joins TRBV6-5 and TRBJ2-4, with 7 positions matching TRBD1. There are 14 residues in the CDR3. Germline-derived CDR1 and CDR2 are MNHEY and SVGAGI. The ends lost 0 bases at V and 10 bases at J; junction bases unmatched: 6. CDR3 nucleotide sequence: TGTGCCAGCAGTTACTCTGGCCAGGGGGAAATTCAGTACTTC. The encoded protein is CASSYSGQGEIQYF.

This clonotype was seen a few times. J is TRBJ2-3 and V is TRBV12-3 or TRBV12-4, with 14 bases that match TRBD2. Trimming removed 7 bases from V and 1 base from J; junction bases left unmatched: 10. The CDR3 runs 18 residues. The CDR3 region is CASTRWTSGRKGTDTQYF. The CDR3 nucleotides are TGTGCCAGCACCCGGTGGACTAGCGGGAGGAAGGGCACAGATACGCAGTATTTT.

In DNA form, the CDR3 reads TGTGCCACCAGTGATTTGAGACAAAACTACAATGAGCAGTTCTTC. Translated, it gives CATSDLRQNYNEQFF. J is TRBJ2-1 and V is TRBV24-1; D gene ambiguous. V lost 0 bases and J 3 bases, leaving 8 bases between the germline ends. The CDR3 has 15 residues. Germline CDR1 reads KGHDR; CDR2 reads SFDVKD.

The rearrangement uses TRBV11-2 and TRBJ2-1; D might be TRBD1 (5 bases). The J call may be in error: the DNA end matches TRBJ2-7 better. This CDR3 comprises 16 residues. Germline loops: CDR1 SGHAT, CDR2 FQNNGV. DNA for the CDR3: TGTGCCAGCAGCTTGGCGTCAGGGTTCGGATACAATGAGCAGTACTTC. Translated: CASSLASGFGYNEQYF.

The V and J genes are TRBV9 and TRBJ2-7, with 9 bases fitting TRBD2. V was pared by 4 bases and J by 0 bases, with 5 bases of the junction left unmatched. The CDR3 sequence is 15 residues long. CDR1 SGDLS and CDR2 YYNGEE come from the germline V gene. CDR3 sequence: CASSKNSGSSYEQYF. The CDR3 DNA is TGTGCCAGCAGCAAAAATAGCGGGAGCTCCTACGAGCAGTACTTC.